This T cell receptor beta chain derives from a study of shared clonotypes between healthy human individuals. With regard to this clone: Its specificity is unknown.

The germline CDR1 and CDR2 sequences are SGHVS and FNYEAQ. V lost 7 bases to trimming and J lost 9 bases; unmatched junction nucleotides: 12. CDR3 size: 15 residues. General study findings and limits: Lower generation probabilities were found for non-shared clonotypes than for those shared by all four donors. Naive subsets generally had larger estimated richness than memory subsets.

Original data processing: ImmunoSEQ output held junction-only sequences without quality scores, so filtering differed. Only in-frame clones appear in the TCRdb table, and some are missing; sequencing was by immunoSEQ multiplex PCR. The V and J calls and the clone size are those of that table, but D and trimming were determined from the DNA. The table lists nearly 600,000 clones, 95% to 96% of them singletons, with 0.1% to 0.11% in the top ten. Naive CD8 cells, CD45RO-negative and positively selected for CCR7, excluded terminally differentiated effector memory CD45RA+ cells. This TCR was recovered from a young woman in good health. The specimen sequenced was naive CD8+ T cells sorted from blood. V gene TRBV7-6 combines with J gene TRBJ2-1; 10 nucleotides line up with TRBD2. CDR3 protein: CASNLLAGAFSEQFF. CDR3 DNA sequence: TGTGCCAGCAACCTCCTAGCGGGAGCGTTTAGTGAGCAGTTCTTC.